This T cell receptor (beta chain) was identified during a study of blood T cell repertoires in COVID-19. As for the study in general: Researchers got acute and convalescent COVID-19 samples from the United States, Italy and Spain. The cDNA or gDNA used as material had been derived from T cells, B-cell-depleted T cells, or PBMCs.

Between the trimmed V and J ends, which lost 6 bases and 8 bases, there was a span of 13 bases. CDR1 and CDR2 (germline): MDHEN, SYDVKM. CDR3 length equals 13 residues. In the authors' workflow: Using reference gene primer amplification, nucleated cell counts were estimated. Data came from immunoSEQ multiplex PCR; TCRdb stores just in-frame clones and leaves some out. V, J and clone size are taken as reported in that table, and D and trimming were inferred from the DNA itself. The top ten clones hold 9% to 15% of a sample with 240,000 or so clones, about 83% of them seen once. The chain employs TRBV28 and TRBJ2-2; unclear D gene. Sequencing was performed on peripheral blood. This TCR derives from a man at least 80 years old with acute or convalescent COVID-19. Written as DNA, the CDR3 is TGTGCCAGCAGGACCTTCGGGTCAGGGGAGCTGTTTTTT. Translated, it gives CASRTFGSGELFF.